The clone carrying this T cell receptor beta chain was observed a few times. The antigen remains undetermined. This CDR3 contains 13 residues. With 5 bases clipped from V and 3 bases from J, the junction kept 3 bases outside the gene matches. Germline V CDR1 and CDR2: SGHTA, FQGNSA. The sample belongs to a study of response to subunit inactivated influenza vaccine. Study-level findings and limits: Seasonal influenza vaccination, on each occasion, was suggested by the authors to recruit few new T cells.

TCRdb reprocessed the RT-PCR reads with MiXCR, giving one entry per CDR3 protein. The sample contains around 200,000 distinct CDR3 sequences, approximately 9.2% of which appear only once. The source was non-naive T cells sorted from PBMCs, collected on the day of vaccination. This clonotype was sampled from a man aged 45 to 65 who received an inactivated influenza vaccine. The chain uses TRBV7-2 and TRBJ2-5; 7 positions agree with TRBD1. The chain's CDR3 is CASSHGQEETQYF. DNA of the CDR3: TGTGCCAGCAGCCATGGACAGGAAGAGACCCAGTACTTC.